This TCR beta chain was sequenced in a study of T cell clones after liver transplantation. Study overall: A pre-transplant mixed lymphocyte reaction with TCRbeta sequencing defined graft-donor-reactive clones followed in post-transplant blood. General study results and limits: Compared with third party-reactive sequences, donor-reactive ones declined more, independent of withdrawal success.

As concerns this clone: What it binds is not known.

Using immunoSEQ multiplex PCR, the repertoire was profiled, and TCRdb retains in-frame clones only, with some absent. The sample consists of about 5,600 clones, about 30% of them appearing once. Proliferating CFSE-low MLR cells were sequenced to define alloreactive TCRbeta sequences. This sequence was found in a human patient who received a liver transplant. These T cells may partly come from the graft donor. The sample taken for sequencing was CD4+ T cells from cultured PBMCs.

The CDR3 DNA sequence: TGTGCCAGCAAATTAGCGGGAGTCGCGAATGAGCAGTTCTTC. Its translation: CASKLAGVANEQFF. This chain links TRBV2 with TRBJ2-1, with 9 bases fitting TRBD2. The J segment lost 7 bases and the V segment lost 7 bases, leaving 8 bases of the junction unmatched. The CDR3 is 14 amino acids. Per germline, CDR1 SNHLY and CDR2 FYNNEI.